This TCR beta chain was recovered during a study of neurological immune-mediated disorders (dated by TCRdb to between 2019 and 2020). As for the study more broadly: Peripheral blood TCR-beta repertoires from patients with HTLV-I-associated myelopathy (HAM/TSP), patients with multiple sclerosis, and healthy controls were compared in the study using UMI-based sequencing. Technical triplicate libraries were sequenced so that the variability in frequency of each individual clone could be precisely calculated. The 85 to 110 TCR-beta libraries included longitudinal samples, technical triplicates and paired sorted CD4+ and CD8+ T-cell subsets alongside PBMC samples. The cohort comprised about 70 subjects: 15 or so HAM/TSP patients, around 35 multiple sclerosis patients and around 20 healthy controls. The study at large found these results: No identical CDR3 amino acid sequences were shared among expanded clones across subjects, suggesting private TCR-beta repertoires in all groups. TCR clonal expansion was greatest in HAM/TSP patients and smallest in MS patients, who ranked below even healthy controls.

The CDR3 measures 13 amino acids from cysteine to phenylalanine. The entry retains the CDR3 DNA only, 39 bases that are in frame from base 1. CDR1 and CDR2 are read off the germline V gene (reference sequence) as DFQATT and SNEGSKA. V drops 5 bases and J drops 5 bases, leaving 12 bases in between. This specimen's time point label, interpreted: technical triplicate 1. Libraries from unsorted PBMCs were made from 2 million PBMCs kept in RNAlater at -80 degrees C until RNA extraction. Peripheral blood was subjected to Ficoll-Hypaque density gradient centrifugation to isolate PBMCs, which were then cryopreserved in liquid nitrogen. cDNA was synthesized by template-switch 5'RACE using a primer with a 10-nucleotide random unique molecular identifier that tagged each TCR transcript. Over 180 million TCR-beta sequences, covering 15-18 subjects, were produced in each sequencing run. Total RNA was extracted with the RNeasy kit. The KAPA Real-time Library Amplification kit was used to amplify TCR-beta VDJ regions with primers for the TCR constant region and the 5'RACE anchor. Sample indexes and Illumina adaptors were added in a first PCR, and a second PCR then increased library yield. After Ampure bead purification, the TCR product of roughly 650 bp was size-selected on a 2% E-gel SizeSelection system. Before pooling, library quality was assessed on a Bioanalyzer, concentration was determined with Qubit, and library quantification was performed with the Kapa Library Quantification kit. Paired-end 2 x 150 bp sequencing of the libraries was performed on an Illumina HiSeq 2500. To increase sequence diversity, about 25-31% phiX was spiked into each library pool. Under the source paper's analysis protocol: Quality-filtered reads were processed with the UMI-based MiGEC pipeline, and over 90% of raw TCR sequences were removed by the MiGEC pipeline during error correction. IMGT germline references were used for aligning VDJ genes, and each clonotype was defined as a unique CDR3 amino acid sequence together with its V-J genes. VDJtools evaluated clonal expansion, Shannon diversity and CDR3 relatedness (CalcPairwiseDistances, ClusterSamples); CLCbio workbench built phylogenetic trees. Clones with at least 8 unique UMIs were defined as expanded, with this threshold being based on coefficient-of-variation modelling across technical triplicates. TCRdb reworked the public reads: Q25 trimming with fastp, MiXCR clone assembly, productive beta chains retained. Each record represents a unique CDR3 protein, reported with the most common genes and DNA among its rows. V and J calls and clone size were set by TCRdb, not the authors. The sample yields around 37,000 distinct CDR3 sequences; more than 9.5% were counted once. Roughly 3.7% of the sample rests with the top ten.

The table lists this clonotype with many counts. Its antigen is currently not known. There are no base qualities to consult, and no much larger clone falls within one base. The sample consisted of PBMCs. This chain joins TRBV20-1 to TRBJ1-4, with TRBD1 perhaps the D gene, on 6 matching bases. The TCR comes from a man aged 60 to 75 with HTLV-1-associated myelopathy (HAM/TSP). Here is the DNA: TGCAGTGCTGTTCAAGGGGGGAATGAAAAACTGTTTTTT. This gives the protein CSAVQGGNEKLFF.